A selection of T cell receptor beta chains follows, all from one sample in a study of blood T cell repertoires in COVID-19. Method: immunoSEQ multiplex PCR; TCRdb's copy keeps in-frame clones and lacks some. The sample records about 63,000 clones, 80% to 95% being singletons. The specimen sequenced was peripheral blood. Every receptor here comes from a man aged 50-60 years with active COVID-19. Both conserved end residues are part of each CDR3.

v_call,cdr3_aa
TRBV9,CASSVGGGSVYNTEAFF
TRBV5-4,CASSFDSNIQYF
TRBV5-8,CASSPSYNSYNEQFF
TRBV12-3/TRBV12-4,CASSSLPGTSRAF
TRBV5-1,CASSLETGPYEQYF
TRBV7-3,CASSLNGQRSYEQYF
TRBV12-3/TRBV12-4,CASSLSTAEQYF
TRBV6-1,CASSRGVNEKLFF
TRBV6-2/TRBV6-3,CASSYSNPGGQPQHF
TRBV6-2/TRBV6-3,CASSYWDSTYEQYF
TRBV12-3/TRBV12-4,CANSLAHGQPQHF
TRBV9,CASSVAGERYNEQFF
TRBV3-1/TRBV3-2,CASSPLFGQEKETQYF
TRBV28,CASSLWGERDSPLHF
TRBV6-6,CASSYRTGNYEQYF
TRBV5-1,CASSPWGGENTEAFF
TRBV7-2,CASSLGQGLNQPQHF
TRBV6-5,CASTVNREGELFF
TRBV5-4,CASSLVAGGGTDTQYF
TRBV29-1,CSVGGLGGYTF
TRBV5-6,CASSTQVLETQYF
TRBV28,CASSRWGQETVGAFF
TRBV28,CASRPSGANVLTF
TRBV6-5,CASWALDEQFF
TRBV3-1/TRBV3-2,CASSLTTGSNQPQHF
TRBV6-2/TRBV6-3,CASSYRGDLRWIYGYTF
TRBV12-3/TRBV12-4,CASSLFGGSYTF
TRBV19,CASSRRDSLSTDTQYF
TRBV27,CASGWRGGYTF
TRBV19,CASSEGRTADSPLHF
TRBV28,CASRWTGAGANVLTF
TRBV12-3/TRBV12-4,CASSVYRDDEQFF
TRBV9,CASSYQVYTIYF
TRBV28,CASSLSGFSYEQYF
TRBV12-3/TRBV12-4,CASTYSGYEQYF
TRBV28,CASTGARDTEAFF
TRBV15,CATSIDRGYEQYF
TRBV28,CASSLIRTNGYTF
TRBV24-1,CATSETGTGAVDTIYF
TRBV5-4,CASSLGGRRDSGNEQFF
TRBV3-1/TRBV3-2,CASSSTGAEAFF
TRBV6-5,CASSPTLGRETQYF
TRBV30,CAWSEGSGATDTQYF
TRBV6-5,CASSYGTAQNTEAFF
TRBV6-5,CASSLPGSYEQYF
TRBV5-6,CASSLVSGYGYTF
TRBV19,CASSLLQGQEQPQHF
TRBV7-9,CASSFGTDNSPLHF
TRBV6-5,CASSYPGQGTETQYF
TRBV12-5,CASGLGSFLHEQYF
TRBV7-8,CASSLIRELSYNSPLHF
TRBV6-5,CASSIAGSSYNEQFF
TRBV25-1,CASSGWDRGGTDTQYF
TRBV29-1,CSVEDRGPGAFF